This T cell receptor (beta chain) was profiled in a study of CD8+ T cells in alopecia areata. Study information: Those treated were given oral tofacitinib at 5 to 10 mg twice daily.

Extracted RNA was reverse transcribed, and the resulting cDNA served as sequencing template. TCRdb's copy holds only in-frame clones and misses some; the assay was immunoSEQ multiplex PCR. Among hundreds of thousands of clones listed, around 62% were seen once. Study observations and caveats: Affected scalp, especially in alopecia totalis/universalis, had a higher clonality than normal scalp did. Whereas mice showed it more clearly, TCR sharing across patients was murkier, possibly because of HLA.

V dropped 2 bases and J dropped 4 bases, with 10 bases sitting between them. The CDR3 sequence is 14 residues long. CDR1 SGHRS and CDR2 YFSETQ come from the germline V gene. As to this clone: Its antigen is currently unknown.

Patients with alopecia areata provided lesional scalp punch biopsies as well as peripheral blood. The sequence came from a human donor with alopecia areata. Sequenced material: CD4+ T cells sorted from blood, taken at week 0. V is TRBV5-1 and J is TRBJ2-1; D is possibly TRBD2 (6 bases). In DNA form, the CDR3 reads TGCGCCAGCAGCTTCGGGACTTCTTACAATGAGCAGTTCTTC. Its translation: CASSFGTSYNEQFF.